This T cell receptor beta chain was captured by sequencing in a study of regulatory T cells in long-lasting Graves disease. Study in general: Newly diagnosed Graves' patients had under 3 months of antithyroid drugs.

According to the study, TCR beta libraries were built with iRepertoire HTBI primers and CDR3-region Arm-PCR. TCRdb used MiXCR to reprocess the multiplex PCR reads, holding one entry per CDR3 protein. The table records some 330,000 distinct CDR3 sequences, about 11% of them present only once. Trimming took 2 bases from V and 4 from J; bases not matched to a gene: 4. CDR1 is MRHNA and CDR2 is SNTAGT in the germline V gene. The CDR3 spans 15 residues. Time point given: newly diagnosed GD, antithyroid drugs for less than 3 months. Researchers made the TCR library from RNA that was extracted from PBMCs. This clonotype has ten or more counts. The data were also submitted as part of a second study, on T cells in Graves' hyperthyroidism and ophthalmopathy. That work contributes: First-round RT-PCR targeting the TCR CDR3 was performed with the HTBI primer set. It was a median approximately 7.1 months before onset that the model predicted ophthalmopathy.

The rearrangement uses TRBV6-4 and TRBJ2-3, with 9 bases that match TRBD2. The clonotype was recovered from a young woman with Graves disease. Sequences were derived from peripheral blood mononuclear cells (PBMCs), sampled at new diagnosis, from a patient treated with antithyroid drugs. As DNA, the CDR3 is TGTGCCAGCAGTGACGATGCTAGCGGGGCAGATACGCAGTATTTT. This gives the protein CASSDDASGADTQYF.